The clone carrying this T cell receptor (beta chain) was found a few times. The data are from a study of PD-L1 blockade in urothelial cancer. The ends were cut back, 5 bases at V and 0 bases at J, with 7 bases in the middle. The CDR3 totals 13 residues. Germline assignment: CDR1 MDHEN and CDR2 SYDVKM. Here immunoSEQ multiplex PCR was the method, and the copy in TCRdb shows in-frame clones only, minus some. The sample yields approximately 67,000 clones, roughly 86% seen once. As to time point: pretreatment peripheral blood. This chain joins TRBV28 and TRBJ1-1; no clear D gene. The receptor was isolated from a man aged 55 to 70 with urothelial cancer. This specimen consisted of PBMCs, obtained around atezolizumab (anti-PD-L1) treatment. The DNA for the CDR3 is TGTGCCAGCAGTCCCCCGTTGAACACTGAAGCTTTCTTT. It specifies CASSPPLNTEAFF.